This T cell receptor beta chain was identified in a study of blood T cells in healthy people across ages. V lost 6 bases and J lost 6, with 24 bases in between. Germline-derived CDR1 and CDR2 are DFQATT and SNEGSKA (reference sequence). There are 15 residues in the CDR3. PCR was performed a second time for about 6 to 11 cycles using a sample-barcoded 5' primer and a J-beta primer mix. Via MiXCR, TCRdb re-called the 5' RACE reads, giving one row per CDR3 protein. The data hold roughly 1,500,000 distinct CDR3 sequences, with around 35% observed a single time. The rearrangement uses TRBV20-1 and TRBJ2-7, with D tentatively TRBD2 (6 bases). The TCR was taken from a woman in her thirties in good health. Sequencing was done on a sample of blood. CDR3 DNA: TGCAGTGCCTGGAAGGAGGGGCCCTCACTCCCCGAGCAGTACTTC. It is translated as CSAWKEGPSLPEQYF.